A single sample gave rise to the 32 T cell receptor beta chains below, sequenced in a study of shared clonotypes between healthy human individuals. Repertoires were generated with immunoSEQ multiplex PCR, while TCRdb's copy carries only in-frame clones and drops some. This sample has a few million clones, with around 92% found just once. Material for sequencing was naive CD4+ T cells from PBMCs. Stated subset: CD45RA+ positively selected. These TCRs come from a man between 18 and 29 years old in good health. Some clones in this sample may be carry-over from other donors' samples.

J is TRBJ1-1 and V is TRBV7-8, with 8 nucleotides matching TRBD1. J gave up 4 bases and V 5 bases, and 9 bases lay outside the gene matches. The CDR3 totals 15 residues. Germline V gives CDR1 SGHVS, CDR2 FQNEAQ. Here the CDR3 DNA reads TGTGCCAGCAGCCTAAGGACAGGGTCATCCACTGAAGCTTTCTTT. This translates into CASSLRTGSSTEAFF.

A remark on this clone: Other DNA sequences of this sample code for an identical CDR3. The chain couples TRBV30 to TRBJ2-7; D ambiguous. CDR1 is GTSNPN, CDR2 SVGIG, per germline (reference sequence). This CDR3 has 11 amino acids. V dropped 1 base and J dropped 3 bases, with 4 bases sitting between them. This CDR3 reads CAWSGFYEQYF. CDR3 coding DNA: TGTGCCTGGAGTGGGTTCTACGAGCAGTACTTC.

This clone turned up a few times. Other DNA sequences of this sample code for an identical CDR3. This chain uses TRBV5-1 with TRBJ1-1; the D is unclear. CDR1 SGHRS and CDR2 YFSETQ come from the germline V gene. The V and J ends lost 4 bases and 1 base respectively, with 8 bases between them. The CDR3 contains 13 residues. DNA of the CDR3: TGCGCCAGCAGCGTGGACGGGAACACTGAAGCTTTCTTT. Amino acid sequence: CASSVDGNTEAFF.

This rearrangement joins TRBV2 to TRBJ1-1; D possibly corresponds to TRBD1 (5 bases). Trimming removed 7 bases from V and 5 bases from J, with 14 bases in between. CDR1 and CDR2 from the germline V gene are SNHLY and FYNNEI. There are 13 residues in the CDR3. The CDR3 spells CASTRSRGTEAFF. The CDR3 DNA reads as TGTGCCAGCACCAGGTCTAGGGGAACTGAAGCTTTCTTT. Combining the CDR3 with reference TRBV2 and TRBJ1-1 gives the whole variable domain EPEVTQTPSHQVTQMGQEVILRCVPISNHLYFYWYRQILGQKVEFLVSFYNNEISEKSEIFDDQFSVERPDGSNFTLKIRSTKLEDSAMYFCASTRSRGTEAFFGQGTRLTVV.

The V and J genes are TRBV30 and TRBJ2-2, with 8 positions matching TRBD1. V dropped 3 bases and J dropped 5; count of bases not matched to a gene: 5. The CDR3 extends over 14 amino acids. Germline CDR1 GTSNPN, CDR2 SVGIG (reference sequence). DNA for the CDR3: TGTGCCTGGAGGCGGCAGGGGGCGACCGGGGAGCTGTTTTTT. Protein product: CAWRRQGATGELFF.

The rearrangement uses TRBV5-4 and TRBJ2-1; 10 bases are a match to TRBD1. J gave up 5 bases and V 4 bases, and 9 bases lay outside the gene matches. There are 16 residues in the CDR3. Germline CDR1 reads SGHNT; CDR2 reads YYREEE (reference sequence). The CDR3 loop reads CASSLPGTGVHNEQFF. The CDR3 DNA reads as TGTGCCAGCAGCCTCCCCGGGACAGGGGTGCACAATGAGCAGTTCTTC.

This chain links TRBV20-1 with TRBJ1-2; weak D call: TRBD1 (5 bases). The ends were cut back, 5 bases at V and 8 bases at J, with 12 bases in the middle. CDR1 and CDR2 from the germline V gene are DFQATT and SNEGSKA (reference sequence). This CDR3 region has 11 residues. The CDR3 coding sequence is TGCAGTGCTGATGACAGAATCGGCTACACCTTC. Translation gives CSADDRIGYTF.

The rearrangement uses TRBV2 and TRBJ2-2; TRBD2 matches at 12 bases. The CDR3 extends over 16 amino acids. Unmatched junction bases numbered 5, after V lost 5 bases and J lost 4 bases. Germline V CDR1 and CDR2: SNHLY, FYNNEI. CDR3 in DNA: TGTGCCAGCAGTCTAGGACTAGCGGGACCCACCGGGGAGCTGTTTTTT. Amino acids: CASSLGLAGPTGELFF.

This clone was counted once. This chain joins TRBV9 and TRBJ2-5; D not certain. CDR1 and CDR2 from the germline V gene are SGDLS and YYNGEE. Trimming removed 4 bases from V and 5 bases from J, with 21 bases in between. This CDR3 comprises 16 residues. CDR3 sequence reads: CASSSRKEHTRETQYF. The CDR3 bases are TGTGCCAGCAGCTCCCGAAAGGAGCACACCCGGGAGACCCAGTACTTC.

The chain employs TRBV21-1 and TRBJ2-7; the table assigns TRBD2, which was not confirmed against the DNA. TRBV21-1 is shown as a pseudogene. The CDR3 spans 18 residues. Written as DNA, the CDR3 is TGTGCCAGCAGCAAGCCCGGGACTTTCACTAACATTTACTACGAGCAGTACTTC. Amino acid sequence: CASSKPGTFTNIYYEQYF.

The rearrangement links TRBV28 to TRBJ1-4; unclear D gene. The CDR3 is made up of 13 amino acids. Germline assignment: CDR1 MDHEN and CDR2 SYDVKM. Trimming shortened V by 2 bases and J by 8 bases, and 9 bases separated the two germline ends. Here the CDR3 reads CASSLIAGEKLFF. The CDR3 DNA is TGTGCCAGCAGTTTAATTGCCGGGGAAAAACTGTTTTTT.

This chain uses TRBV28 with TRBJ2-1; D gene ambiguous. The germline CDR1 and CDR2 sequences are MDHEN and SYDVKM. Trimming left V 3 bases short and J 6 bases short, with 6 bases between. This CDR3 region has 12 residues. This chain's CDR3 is CASSLLPNEQFF. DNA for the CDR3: TGTGCCAGCAGTTTGCTTCCCAATGAGCAGTTCTTC.

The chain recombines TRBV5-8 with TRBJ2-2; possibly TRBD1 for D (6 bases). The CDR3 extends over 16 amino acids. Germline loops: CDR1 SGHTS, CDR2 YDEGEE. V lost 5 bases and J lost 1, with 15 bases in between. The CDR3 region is CASRTYNRVNTGELFF. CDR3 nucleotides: TGTGCCAGCAGAACCTACAACAGGGTGAACACCGGGGAGCTGTTTTTT.

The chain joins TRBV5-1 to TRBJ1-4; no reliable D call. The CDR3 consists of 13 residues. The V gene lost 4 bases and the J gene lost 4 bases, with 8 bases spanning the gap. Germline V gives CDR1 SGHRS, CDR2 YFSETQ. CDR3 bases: TGCGCCAGCAGCCGAGATGATAATGAAAAACTGTTTTTT. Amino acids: CASSRDDNEKLFF.

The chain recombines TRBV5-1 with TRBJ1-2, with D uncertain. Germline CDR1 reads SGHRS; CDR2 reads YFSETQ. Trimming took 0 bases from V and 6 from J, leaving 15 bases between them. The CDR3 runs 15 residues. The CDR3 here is CASSLDPGHPNGYTF. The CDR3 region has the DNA TGCGCCAGCAGCTTGGACCCAGGCCATCCCAATGGCTACACCTTC.

The chain's CDR3 is CASSSTGAWTEAFF. The CDR3 nucleotides read TGTGCCAGCAGCTCGACAGGGGCGTGGACTGAAGCTTTCTTT. The rearrangement links TRBV28 to TRBJ1-1, with 8 bases aligning to TRBD1. The J segment lost 5 bases and the V segment lost 6 bases, leaving 8 bases of the junction unmatched. The germline CDR1 and CDR2 sequences are MDHEN and SYDVKM. The CDR3 extends over 14 amino acids. The whole variable domain, filled in from reference TRBV28 and TRBJ1-1, reads DVKVTQSSRYLVKRTGEKVFLECVQDMDHENMFWYRQDPGLGLRLIYFSYDVKMKEKGDIPEGYSVSREKKERFSLILESASTNQTSMYLCASSSTGAWTEAFFGQGTRLTVV.

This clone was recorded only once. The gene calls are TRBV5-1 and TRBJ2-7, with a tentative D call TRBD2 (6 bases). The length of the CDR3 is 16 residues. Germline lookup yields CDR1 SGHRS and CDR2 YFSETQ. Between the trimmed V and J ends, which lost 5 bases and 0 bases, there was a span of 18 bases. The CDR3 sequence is CASSYTTSLSSYEQYF. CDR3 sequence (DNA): TGCGCCAGCAGTTATACAACTAGCTTGAGCTCCTACGAGCAGTACTTC.

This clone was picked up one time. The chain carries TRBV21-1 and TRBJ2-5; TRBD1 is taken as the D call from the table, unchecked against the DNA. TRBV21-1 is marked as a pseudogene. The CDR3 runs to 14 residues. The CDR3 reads CASSVTQGTETQYF. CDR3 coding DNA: TGTGCCAGCAGCGTAACACAGGGTACAGAGACCCAGTACTTC.

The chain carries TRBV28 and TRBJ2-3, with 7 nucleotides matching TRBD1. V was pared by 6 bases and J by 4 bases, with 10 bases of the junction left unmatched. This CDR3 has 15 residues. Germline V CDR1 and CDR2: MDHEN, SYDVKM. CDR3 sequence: CASRLQGIDADTQYF. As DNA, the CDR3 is TGTGCCAGCAGACTACAGGGGATCGACGCAGATACGCAGTATTTT.

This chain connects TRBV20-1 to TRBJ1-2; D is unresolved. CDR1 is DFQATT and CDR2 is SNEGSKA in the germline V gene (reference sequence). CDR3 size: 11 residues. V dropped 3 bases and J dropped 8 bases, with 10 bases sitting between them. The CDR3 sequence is CSASPVWGYTF. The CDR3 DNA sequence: TGCAGTGCTAGTCCGGTATGGGGCTACACCTTC.

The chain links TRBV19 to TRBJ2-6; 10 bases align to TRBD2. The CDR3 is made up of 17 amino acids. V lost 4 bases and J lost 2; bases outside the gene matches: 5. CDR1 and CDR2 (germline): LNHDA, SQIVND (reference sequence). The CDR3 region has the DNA TGTGCCAGTAGTAACCTAGCGGGAGTAACTGGGGCCAACGTCCTGACTTTC. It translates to CASSNLAGVTGANVLTF.

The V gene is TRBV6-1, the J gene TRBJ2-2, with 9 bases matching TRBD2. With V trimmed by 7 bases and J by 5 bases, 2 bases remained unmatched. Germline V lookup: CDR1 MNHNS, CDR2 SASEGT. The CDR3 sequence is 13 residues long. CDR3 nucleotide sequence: TGTGCCAGCAATCTAGCGGGAACCGGGGAGCTGTTTTTT. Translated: CASNLAGTGELFF.

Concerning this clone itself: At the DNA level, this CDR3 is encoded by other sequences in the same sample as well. Here the CDR3 DNA reads TGTGCCAGCAGTTACTCGGTGAGCACAGATACGCAGTATTTT. Its translation is CASSYSVSTDTQYF. This chain uses TRBV6-5 with TRBJ2-3, with no clear D. Trimming took 0 bases from V and 0 from J, leaving 4 bases between them. The CDR3 spans 14 residues. Per the germline V gene, CDR1 is MNHEY and CDR2 is SVGAGI.

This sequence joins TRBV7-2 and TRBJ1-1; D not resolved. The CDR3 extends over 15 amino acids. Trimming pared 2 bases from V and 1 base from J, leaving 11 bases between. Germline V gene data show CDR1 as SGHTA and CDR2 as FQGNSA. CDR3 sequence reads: CASSLYERRNTEAFF. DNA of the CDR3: TGTGCCAGCAGCTTATATGAGAGGAGGAACACTGAAGCTTTCTTT.

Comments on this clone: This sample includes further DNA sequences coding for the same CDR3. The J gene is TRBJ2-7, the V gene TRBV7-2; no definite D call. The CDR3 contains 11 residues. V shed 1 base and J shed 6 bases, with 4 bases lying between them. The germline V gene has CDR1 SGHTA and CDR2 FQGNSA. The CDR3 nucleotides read TGTGCCAGCAGCTTAGGACGCGAGCAGTACTTC. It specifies CASSLGREQYF. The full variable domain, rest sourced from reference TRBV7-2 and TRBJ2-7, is GAGVSQSPSNKVTEKGKDVELRCDPISGHTALYWYRQSLGQGLEFLIYFQGNSAPDKSGLPSDRFSAERTGGSVSTLTIQRTQQEDSAVYLCASSLGREQYFGPGTRLTVT.

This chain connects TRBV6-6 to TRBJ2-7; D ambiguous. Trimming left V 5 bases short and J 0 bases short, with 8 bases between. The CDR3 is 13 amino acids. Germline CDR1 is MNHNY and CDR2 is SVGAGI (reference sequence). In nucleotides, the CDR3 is TGTGCCAGCAGTACCGCCAGCTCCTACGAGCAGTACTTC. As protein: CASSTASSYEQYF.

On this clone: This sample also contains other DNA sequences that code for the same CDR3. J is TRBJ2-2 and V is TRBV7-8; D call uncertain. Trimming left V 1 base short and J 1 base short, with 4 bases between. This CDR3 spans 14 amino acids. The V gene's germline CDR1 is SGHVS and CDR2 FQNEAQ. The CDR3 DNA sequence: TGTGCCAGCAGCTTAGTAGGGAACACCGGGGAGCTGTTTTTT. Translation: CASSLVGNTGELFF.

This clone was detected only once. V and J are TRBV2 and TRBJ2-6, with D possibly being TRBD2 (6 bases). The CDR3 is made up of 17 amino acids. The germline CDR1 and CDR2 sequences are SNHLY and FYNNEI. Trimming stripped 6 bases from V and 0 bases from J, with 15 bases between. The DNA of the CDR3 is TGTGCCAGCAGGTGGGAGGTCACTACCTCTGGGGCCAACGTCCTGACTTTC. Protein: CASRWEVTTSGANVLTF.

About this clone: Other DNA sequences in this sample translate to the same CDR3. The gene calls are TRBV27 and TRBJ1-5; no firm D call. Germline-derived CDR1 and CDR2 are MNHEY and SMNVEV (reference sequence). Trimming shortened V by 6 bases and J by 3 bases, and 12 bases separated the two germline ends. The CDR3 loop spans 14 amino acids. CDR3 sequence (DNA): TGTGCCAGCAGACCTACCGGGGACAATCAGCCCCAGCATTTT. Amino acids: CASRPTGDNQPQHF.

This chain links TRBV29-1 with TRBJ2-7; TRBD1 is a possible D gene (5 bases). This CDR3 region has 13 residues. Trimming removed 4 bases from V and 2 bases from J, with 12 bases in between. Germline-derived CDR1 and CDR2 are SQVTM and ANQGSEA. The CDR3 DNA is TGCAGCGTTGTCGACAGCGTAACCTACGAGCAGTACTTC. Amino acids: CSVVDSVTYEQYF.

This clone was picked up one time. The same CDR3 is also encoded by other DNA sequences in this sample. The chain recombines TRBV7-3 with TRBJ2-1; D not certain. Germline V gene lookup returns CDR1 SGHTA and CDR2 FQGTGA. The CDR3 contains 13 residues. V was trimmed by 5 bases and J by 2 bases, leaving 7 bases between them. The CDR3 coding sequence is TGTGCCAGCAGCCCAAGTCCCTACAATGAGCAGTTCTTC. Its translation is CASSPSPYNEQFF. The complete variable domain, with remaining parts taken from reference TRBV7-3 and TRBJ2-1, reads GAGVSQTPSNKVTEKGKYVELRCDPISGHTALYWYRQSLGQGPEFLIYFQGTGAADDSGLPNDRFFAVRPEGSVSTLKIQRTERGDSAVYLCASSPSPYNEQFFGPGTRLTVL.

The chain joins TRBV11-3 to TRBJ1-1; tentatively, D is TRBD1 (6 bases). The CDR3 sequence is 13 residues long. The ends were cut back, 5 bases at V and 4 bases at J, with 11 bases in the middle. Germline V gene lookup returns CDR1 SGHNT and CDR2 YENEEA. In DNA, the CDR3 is TGTGCCAGCAGCAAGGGGGGAGGCACTGAAGCTTTCTTT. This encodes CASSKGGGTEAFF.